The rows below give T cell receptor beta chains drawn from one sample of a study of blood T cell repertoires in COVID-19. Produced via immunoSEQ multiplex PCR; TCRdb's table is partial and in-frame only. The data show about 280,000 clones, 85% seen once. The sequenced sample was PBMCs or T cells enriched from blood (not recorded which). The source is a woman aged 45-65 years who had recovered from COVID-19. Both conserved end residues are part of each CDR3. The order of the fields is V gene, D gene, clone size, J gene, CDR3 DNA, CDR3 protein. The D gene is left open where the match is weak. Only part of the rows carry a size: once, few, many, or a class if the clone is expanded.

>TRBV9|TRBD2|NA|TRBJ2-5
TGTGCCAGCAGCGTAGACGGTCTAGCGGGGGGTCTGGGAGAGACCCAGTACTTC
CASSVDGLAGGLGETQYF
>TRBV7-2|NA|NA|TRBJ1-6
TGTGCCAGCAGCGACAACCCCTTTTATTCACCCCTCCACTTT
CASSDNPFYSPLHF
>TRBV19|NA|NA|TRBJ2-2
TGTGCCAGTAGTACACACAGGGTCGGGGAGCTGTTTTTT
CASSTHRVGELFF
>TRBV19|NA|NA|TRBJ1-2
TGTGCCAGTAGTATTGTCGGGTTCCATGGCTACACCTTC
CASSIVGFHGYTF
>TRBV6-5|TRBD1|NA|TRBJ1-5
TGTGCCAGCAGTTCTGGACAGGAACAGCATTTT
CASSSGQEQHF
>TRBV3-1/TRBV3-2|NA|NA|TRBJ2-1
TGTGCCAGCAGCCAAGACAGGGGCCCCTACAATGAGCAGTTCTTC
CASSQDRGPYNEQFF
>TRBV15|NA|NA|TRBJ2-1
TGTGCCACCAGCATGGAGCGGGTGAGCAATGAGCAGTTCTTC
CATSMERVSNEQFF
>TRBV9|NA|NA|TRBJ2-5
TGTGCCAGCTCATTGGGGGACTACCAAGAGACCCAGTACTTC
CASSLGDYQETQYF
>TRBV5-8|NA|NA|TRBJ1-5
TGTGCCAGCAGCCCAATCCGAACAGGAAATCAGCCCCAGCATTTT
CASSPIRTGNQPQHF
>TRBV2|NA|NA|TRBJ2-7
TGTGCCAGCAGCTACCCCAGGGGCCTCCGCCAGTACGAGCAGTACTTC
CASSYPRGLRQYEQYF
>TRBV30|NA|NA|TRBJ1-3
TGTGCCTACAAACGCTCTGGAAACACCATATATTTT
CAYKRSGNTIYF
>TRBV25-1|TRBD1|NA|TRBJ1-2
TGTGCCAGCAGTGGATACAGGGGGCAGGCTGATGGCTACACCTTC
CASSGYRGQADGYTF
>TRBV19|TRBD1|NA|TRBJ2-2
TGTGCCAGTAGTATAGCACAGGGGGCAGTGAACACCGGGGAGCTGTTTTTT
CASSIAQGAVNTGELFF
>TRBV28|TRBD1|NA|TRBJ1-1
TGTGCCAGCAGTTTGGGGACAGGGGGCGGCACTGAAGCTTTCTTT
CASSLGTGGGTEAFF
>TRBV4-2|NA|once|TRBJ2-7
TGTGCCAGCAGCCAGCAGACAGGAAGCTCCTACGAGCAGTACTTC
CASSQQTGSSYEQYF
>TRBV5-5|NA|NA|TRBJ1-3
TGTGCCAGCAGCTTGGGAGGACAGGGAAACACCATATATTTT
CASSLGGQGNTIYF
>TRBV13|NA|large|TRBJ1-2
TGTGCCAGCAGCTTAGGGTTGCGCCACCAGGCCTATGGCTACACCTTC
CASSLGLRHQAYGYTF
>TRBV7-8|TRBD2|NA|TRBJ2-7
TGTGCCAGCAGCACAAAGCGGGGGGGCCTGTACGAGCAGTACTTC
CASSTKRGGLYEQYF
>TRBV28|TRBD1|NA|TRBJ1-5
TGTGCCAGCAGACACGACAGGGGCAATCAGCCCCAGCATTTT
CASRHDRGNQPQHF
>TRBV6-1|TRBD1|NA|TRBJ1-5
TGTGCCAGCAGCCGCGGACAGGGGGTATTGGCCCAGCATTTT
CASSRGQGVLAQHF
>TRBV6-2/TRBV6-3|NA|few|TRBJ2-1
TGTGCCAGCAGCCTACTAGCCCTTGGCTACAATGAGCAGTTCTTC
CASSLLALGYNEQFF
>TRBV9|TRBD2|NA|TRBJ2-7
TGTGCCAGCAGCCTCGGGGGGGGCCCCTACGAGCAGTACTTC
CASSLGGGPYEQYF
>TRBV19|TRBD1|NA|TRBJ2-7
TGTGCCAGTAGTGCGGGACAGGACTACGAGCAGTACTTC
CASSAGQDYEQYF
>TRBV10-1|TRBD2|NA|TRBJ2-3
TGCGCCAGCAGTGACGGGAGGGGGCAGTATTTT
CASSDGRGQYF
>TRBV6-4|TRBD2|NA|TRBJ2-7
TGTGCCAGCAGGGGACGGCAGCGGGAGGGGACAAGGCAGTACTTC
CASRGRQREGTRQYF
>TRBV3-1/TRBV3-2|NA|NA|TRBJ2-1
TGTGCCAGCAGCCAAACCCGAAGCCGCCCTCCCAGAAGGGGTCAATACTACAATGAGCAGTTCTTC
CASSQTRSRPPRRGQYYNEQFF
>TRBV3-1/TRBV3-2|NA|NA|TRBJ1-6
TGTGCCAGCAGCCTCCCACCTCAGGGTGGGTCATCACCCCTCCACTTT
CASSLPPQGGSSPLHF
>TRBV3-1/TRBV3-2|NA|NA|TRBJ1-1
TGTGCCAGCAGAGAACAGTTGAACACTGAAGCTTTCTTT
CASREQLNTEAFF
>TRBV18|NA|once|TRBJ2-1
TGTGCCAGCTCACCTCCGTTGCGGGGGCCTTCCAATGAGCAGTTCTTC
CASSPPLRGPSNEQFF
>TRBV5-1|TRBD1|NA|TRBJ1-1
TGCGCCAGCAGCTTTACAGGGGGAAGCACTGAAGCTTTCTTT
CASSFTGGSTEAFF
>TRBV7-9|TRBD1|NA|TRBJ2-5
TGTGCCAGCAGCCACGGACAGGAACAAGAGACCCAGTACTTC
CASSHGQEQETQYF
>TRBV6-1|TRBD1|NA|TRBJ2-1
TGTGCCAGCAGTGAAGTCGGCAGGGGGCTTGAGTTCTTC
CASSEVGRGLEFF
>TRBV2|NA|NA|TRBJ2-7
TGTGCCAGCAGTGATAGTCCCGAGCAGTACTTC
CASSDSPEQYF
>TRBV14|NA|NA|TRBJ1-6
TGTGCCAGCAGCCAAGAGAGGGTCCCTTCCTCTAATTCACCCCTCCACTTT
CASSQERVPSSNSPLHF
>TRBV6-5|TRBD1|few|TRBJ1-5
TGTGCCAGCACCGACAGGGTATGGAGCAATCAGCCCCAGCATTTT
CASTDRVWSNQPQHF
>TRBV14|NA|few|TRBJ1-5
TGTGCCAGCAGCCAAGAACGGGATCAGCCCCAGCATTTT
CASSQERDQPQHF
>TRBV11-2|TRBD1|many|TRBJ1-1
TGTGCCAGCAGCTTTAGGACAGGGGGCACTGAAGCTTTCTTT
CASSFRTGGTEAFF
>TRBV30|TRBD2|once|TRBJ2-2
TGTGCCTGGGAGCGGGGGGGAGGCGGGGAGCTGTTTTTT
CAWERGGGGELFF
>TRBV4-2|TRBD1|NA|TRBJ1-3
TGTGCCAGCAGCAAGACAGGGAGTGGAAACACCATATATTTT
CASSKTGSGNTIYF
>TRBV9|TRBD1|few|TRBJ1-1
TGTGCCAGCAGCCCCCAGACAGGGTCCACTGAAGCTTTCTTT
CASSPQTGSTEAFF
>TRBV28|NA|NA|TRBJ1-1
TGTGCCAGCGGGGAGGGGGGCACCTTGAACACTGAAGCTTTCTTT
CASGEGGTLNTEAFF
>TRBV24-1|TRBD2|NA|TRBJ2-3
TGTGCCACCAGTGATTCGGCTAGCGGGGGCCCAGATACGCAGTATTTT
CATSDSASGGPDTQYF
>TRBV5-4|TRBD1|NA|TRBJ2-7
TGTGCCAGCAGCTCGGGACAGGGAAGACCCTACGAGCAGTACTTC
CASSSGQGRPYEQYF
>TRBV6-5|NA|NA|TRBJ1-2
TGTGCCAGCAGTAAAAATGCAGGGGACTATGGCTACACCTTC
CASSKNAGDYGYTF
>TRBV2|NA|once|TRBJ2-1
TGTGCCAGCAGTGAAGCGAATAGCGGAAACAATGAGCAGTTCTTC
CASSEANSGNNEQFF
>TRBV10-3|TRBD2|NA|TRBJ2-5
TGTGCCATCAGTGAGTCTGGGAGCGGGGGGTACCACGAGACCCAGTACTTC
CAISESGSGGYHETQYF
>TRBV18|NA|NA|TRBJ1-6
TGTGCCAGCTCACCAGGGCCCAGCTCACCCCTCCACTTT
CASSPGPSSPLHF
>TRBV28|TRBD1|NA|TRBJ1-5
TGTGCCAGTATCCGGCTGGACAGGGAAGGCCAGCCCCAGCATTTT
CASIRLDREGQPQHF
>TRBV9|TRBD1|NA|TRBJ2-1
TGTGCCAGCAGCCGCCAGCCTGTAGGGACAGGGTCTCCAAATGAGCAGTTCTTC
CASSRQPVGTGSPNEQFF
>TRBV30|TRBD1|NA|TRBJ1-2
TGTGCCTGGAGTTACCGAAGACAGGGGGCGCACAGAGCTAACTATGGCTACACCTTC
CAWSYRRQGAHRANYGYTF